What follows describes a single TCR beta chain. What it binds is not known. Per germline, CDR1 SGHAT and CDR2 FQNNGV. The V end was cut by 0 bases, the J end by 10 bases, with 13 bases between. The CDR3 runs to 14 residues. Treatment of the sample: oral pan-JAK inhibitor, 5-10 mg twice daily. These data originate in a study of CD8+ T cells in alopecia areata. Background on the study: Percentage of affected scalp area was the basis on which treated patients' severity was scored. Points from the study as a whole: Lesional scalp exceeded normal scalp in clonality, especially in alopecia totalis/universalis. TCRs were shared less clearly across patients than in mice, possibly for HLA-related reasons.

After isolation, RNA underwent reverse transcription to generate cDNA as the sequencing template. Produced via immunoSEQ multiplex PCR; TCRdb's table is partial and in-frame only. The data contain 250,000 to 300,000 clones, 58% of them singletons. The chain uses TRBV11-2 and TRBJ2-1; no firm D call. This clonotype was sampled from a human donor with alopecia areata. Sequenced here: CD4+ T cells sorted from blood, sampled at week 24, from a patient treated with tofacitinib. The CDR3, as DNA: TGTGCCAGCAGCTTAGAGGGTGCAGCTCCGGAGCAGTTCTTC. Translating gives CASSLEGAAPEQFF.